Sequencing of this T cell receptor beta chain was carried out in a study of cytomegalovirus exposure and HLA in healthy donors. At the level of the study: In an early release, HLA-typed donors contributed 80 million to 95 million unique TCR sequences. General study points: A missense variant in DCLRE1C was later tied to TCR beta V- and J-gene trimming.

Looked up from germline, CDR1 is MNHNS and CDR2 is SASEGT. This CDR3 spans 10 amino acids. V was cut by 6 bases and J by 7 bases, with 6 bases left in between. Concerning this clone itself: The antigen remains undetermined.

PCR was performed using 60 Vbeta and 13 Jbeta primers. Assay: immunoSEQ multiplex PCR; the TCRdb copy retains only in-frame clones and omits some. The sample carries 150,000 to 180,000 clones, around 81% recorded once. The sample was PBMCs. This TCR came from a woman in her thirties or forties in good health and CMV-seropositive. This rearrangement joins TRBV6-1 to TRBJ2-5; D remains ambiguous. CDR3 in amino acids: CASRSGTQYF. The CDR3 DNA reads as TGTGCCAGCAGATCGGGGACCCAGTACTTC.